Below are 9 T cell receptor beta chains sequenced from a single sample in a study of Graves' ophthalmopathy and Graves' hyperthyroidism (dated by TCRdb to between 2018 and 2020). For sequencing, an Illumina HiSeq 2000 was employed. For repertoire sequencing, the TCR beta CDR3 regions were amplified from RNA transcripts. A first-round RT-PCR used HTBI primers with the Qiagen OneStep RT-PCR kit, followed by a second-round multiplex PCR, size selection and purification. Using fastp at Q25 and MiXCR, TCRdb reprocessed the public reads and kept productive beta chains. Rows are combined by CDR3 protein, so each entry shows the most common genes and DNA. Present in this sample are some 410,000 distinct CDR3 sequences, around 21% of which were seen just once. The ten largest clones represent approximately 3% of the sample. The sample was peripheral blood. The receptors here all came from a woman aged 18-29 years with stable Graves' hyperthyroidism. Donor details come from another sample of the same person, matched by shared clones.

The table lists this clonotype with many counts. V is TRBV4-3 and J is TRBJ2-6, with D tentatively TRBD2 (5 bases). Trimming stripped 3 bases from V and 0 bases from J, with 12 bases between. CDR1 is LGHNA, CDR2 YSLEER, per germline. The CDR3 has 17 amino acids. Here the CDR3 reads CASSHTSHGSGANVLTF. CDR3 coding DNA: TGCGCCAGCAGCCATACTAGTCATGGCTCTGGGGCCAACGTCCTGACTTTC.

In its sample, this clonotype was seen many times. J is TRBJ2-7 and V is TRBV20-1, with 8 bases fitting TRBD2. J was trimmed by 9 bases and V by 4 bases; bases with no gene match: 11. The germline V gene has CDR1 DFQATT and CDR2 SNEGSKA (reference sequence). The CDR3 spans 13 residues. The CDR3 bases are TGCAGTGCTAAGACGGGGGGGATCCCCGGGCAGTACTTC. Translating it yields CSAKTGGIPGQYF.

This clonotype was observed many times. J is TRBJ1-1 and V is TRBV6-1; weak D call: TRBD1 (6 bases). CDR3 length: 14 amino acids. Germline CDR1 reads MNHNS; CDR2 reads SASEGT. V was trimmed by 7 bases and J by 0 bases, leaving 12 bases between them. CDR3: CASMGGQLNTEAFF. In DNA form, the CDR3 reads TGTGCCAGCATGGGGGGGCAGTTGAACACTGAAGCTTTCTTT.

The gene calls are TRBV25-1 and TRBJ2-7; perhaps D is TRBD1 or TRBD2 (5 bases each). Germline V gene lookup returns CDR1 MGHDK and CDR2 SYGVNS. This CDR3 spans 14 amino acids. Trimming shortened V by 5 bases and J by 2 bases, and 13 bases separated the two germline ends. This CDR3 is CASSPNGATYEQYF. The CDR3 DNA sequence: TGTGCCAGCAGTCCGAACGGGGCCACCTACGAGCAGTACTTC.

Many counts were recorded for this clonotype. The chain joins TRBV20-1 to TRBJ1-6; no reliable D call. The CDR3 contains 15 residues. Germline CDR1 DFQATT, CDR2 SNEGSKA (reference sequence). V lost 6 bases and J 7 bases, leaving 19 bases between the germline ends. The CDR3, as DNA: TGCAGTGCCTCATCAAGGAGCCGGCCCAATTCACCCCTCCACTTT. The encoded protein is CSASSRSRPNSPLHF.

This clonotype was seen many times. V is TRBV12-3 or TRBV12-4 and J is TRBJ1-3; 7 nucleotides match TRBD1. This CDR3 is 14 amino acids long. J lost 7 bases, V lost 3 bases, and 6 bases had no gene match. CDR3 sequence reads: CASSLGTDRNTIYF. Written as DNA, the CDR3 is TGTGCCAGCAGTTTGGGGACAGACCGGAACACCATATATTTT.

V usage is TRBV12-5 and J usage is TRBJ1-2; no clear D. Germline lookup yields CDR1 LGHNT and CDR2 FRNRAP. This CDR3 has 11 amino acids. V lost 9 bases to trimming and J lost 0 bases, with 5 bases between them. This chain's CDR3 is CASGTNYGYTF. CDR3 nucleotide sequence: TGTGCTAGCGGGACTAACTATGGCTACACCTTC.

This clonotype was detected many times. The chain carries TRBV20-1 and TRBJ2-2, with D perhaps given as TRBD1 or TRBD2 (5 bases each). CDR1 DFQATT and CDR2 SNEGSKA come from the germline V gene (reference sequence). This CDR3 comprises 15 residues. Trimming cost V 6 bases and J 4 bases, with 18 bases left between them. The CDR3 region is CSASSRDPITGELFF. In nucleotides, the CDR3 is TGCAGTGCCTCTTCCCGGGACCCCATCACCGGGGAGCTGTTTTTT.

The sample holds many counts of this clonotype. The chain carries TRBV15 and TRBJ2-3; no clear D gene. The CDR3 contains 18 residues. The germline V and J ends were trimmed by 1 base and 6 bases, with 23 bases remaining between them. CDR1 is LNHNV and CDR2 is YYDKDF in the germline V gene (reference sequence). The CDR3 coding sequence is TGTGCCACCAGCAGAGGCCGGTTCGGCATCCCTACAAGGGATACGCAGTATTTT. This sequence encodes CATSRGRFGIPTRDTQYF.